Listed below are T cell receptor beta chains from one sample, sequenced in a study of blood T cell repertoires in COVID-19. Data came from immunoSEQ multiplex PCR; TCRdb stores just in-frame clones and leaves some out. The sample consists of around 170,000 clones, less than 85% of them appearing once. The sequencing input was PBMCs or T cells enriched from blood (not recorded which). These receptors were collected from a man in his forties or fifties who had recovered from COVID-19. Each CDR3 is given with its conserved first and last residue. Each record gives: V gene, J gene, D gene, clone size, CDR3 DNA, CDR3 protein. A D gene is named only where the DNA matches it firmly. Clone size appears in some rows only: once, few, many, or a class for an expanded clone.

TRBV4-1,TRBJ1-6,NA,once,TGCGCCAGCAGCGGAAGAGGTCGAGAGCTCGGGTCACCCCTCCACTTT,CASSGRGRELGSPLHF
TRBV24-1,TRBJ1-1,NA,once,TGTGCCACCAGTGATTTGGGAGAGAACACTGAAGCTTTCTTT,CATSDLGENTEAFF
TRBV5-4,TRBJ1-1,NA,NA,TGTGCCAGCAGCTTAATCGGGGGGGGGACTGAAGCTTTCTTT,CASSLIGGGTEAFF
TRBV28,TRBJ1-5,TRBD1,NA,TGTGCCAGCAGTTTCTCAGGGGGTTATCAGCCCCAGCATTTT,CASSFSGGYQPQHF
TRBV25-1,TRBJ1-2,TRBD1,NA,TGTGCCAGCAGTGAGCCCGGGACAGTTTATGGCTACACCTTC,CASSEPGTVYGYTF
TRBV27,TRBJ2-2,NA,NA,TGTGCCAGCTGCAAAACCGTGTCCCGGAGTGAGCTGTTTTTT,CASCKTVSRSELFF
TRBV10-3,TRBJ1-2,NA,few,TGTGCCACCTACTACACCGATGGCTACACCTTC,CATYYTDGYTF
TRBV29-1,TRBJ1-2,TRBD1,NA,TGCAGCTCCCTCGACAGGGGGAATTATGGCTACACCTTC,CSSLDRGNYGYTF
TRBV19,TRBJ1-2,TRBD1,few,TGTGCCAGTAGGAACAGGGGGTTTTCCTATGGCTACACCTTC,CASRNRGFSYGYTF
TRBV19,TRBJ2-7,TRBD1,NA,TGTGCCAGTAGTACACGTTCCGGACAGGGATACTCCTACGAGCAGTACTTC,CASSTRSGQGYSYEQYF
TRBV4-1,TRBJ1-1,NA,once,TGCGCCAGCAGCCAAGTCCCGGGGATAACTGAAGCTTTCTTT,CASSQVPGITEAFF
TRBV7-3,TRBJ1-5,TRBD1,large,TGTGCCAGCAGCTTAAAGGGGGCTGATGGTGACAATCAGCCCCAGCATTTT,CASSLKGADGDNQPQHF
TRBV3-1/TRBV3-2,TRBJ1-5,NA,NA,TGTGCCAGCAGCCAAGCAGGGGTCCCTAATCAGCCCCAGCATTTT,CASSQAGVPNQPQHF
TRBV7-9,TRBJ2-5,NA,NA,TGTGCCAGCAGCTTAGCATCAGGGCTAGAGACCCAGTACTTC,CASSLASGLETQYF